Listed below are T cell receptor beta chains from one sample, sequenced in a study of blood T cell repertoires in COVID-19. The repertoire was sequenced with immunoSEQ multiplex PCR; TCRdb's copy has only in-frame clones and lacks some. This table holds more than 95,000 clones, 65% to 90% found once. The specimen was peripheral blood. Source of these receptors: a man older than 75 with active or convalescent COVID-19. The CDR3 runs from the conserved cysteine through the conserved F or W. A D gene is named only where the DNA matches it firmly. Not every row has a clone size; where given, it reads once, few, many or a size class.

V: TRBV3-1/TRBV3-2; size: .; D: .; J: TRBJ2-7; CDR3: CASSLSAGGSYEQYF; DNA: TGTGCCAGCAGCCTGTCTGCCGGGGGCTCCTACGAGCAGTACTTC
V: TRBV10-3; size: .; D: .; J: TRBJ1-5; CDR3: CAISPGGGQPQHF; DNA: TGTGCCATCAGTCCCGGAGGAGGTCAGCCCCAGCATTTT
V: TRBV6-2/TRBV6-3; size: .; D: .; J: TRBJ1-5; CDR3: CASSYSRNRNQPQHF; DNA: TGTGCCAGCAGTTACTCGCGAAACAGGAATCAGCCCCAGCATTTT
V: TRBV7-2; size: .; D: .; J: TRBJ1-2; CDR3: CASSPMGGEFGGYTF; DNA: TGTGCCAGCAGCCCGATGGGAGGGGAATTCGGCGGCTACACCTTC
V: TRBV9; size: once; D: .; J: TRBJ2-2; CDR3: CASSVPGELFF; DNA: TGTGCCAGCAGCGTCCCTGGGGAGCTGTTTTTT
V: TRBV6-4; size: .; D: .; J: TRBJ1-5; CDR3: CASSEVGGQGGQPQHF; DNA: TGTGCCAGCAGTGAAGTGGGTGGGCAGGGTGGTCAGCCCCAGCATTTT
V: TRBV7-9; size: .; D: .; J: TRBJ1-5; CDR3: CASSLGPGVGQPQHF; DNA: TGTGCCAGCAGCTTAGGTCCGGGGGTAGGGCAGCCCCAGCATTTT
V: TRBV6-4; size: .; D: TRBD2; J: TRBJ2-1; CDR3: CASSLLAGVSNEQFF; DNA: TGTGCCAGCAGTTTACTAGCGGGAGTTTCGAATGAGCAGTTCTTC
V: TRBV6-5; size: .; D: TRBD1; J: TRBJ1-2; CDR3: CATGLDRVSGYTF; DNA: TGTGCCACCGGCCTGGACAGGGTGTCTGGCTACACCTTC
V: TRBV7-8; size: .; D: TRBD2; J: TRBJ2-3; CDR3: CASSLGLAGGPDTQYF; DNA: TGTGCCAGCAGCTTAGGGCTAGCGGGGGGGCCCGATACGCAGTATTTT
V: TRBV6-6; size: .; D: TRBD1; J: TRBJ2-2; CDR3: CASSQQGAANTGELFF; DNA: TGTGCCAGCAGTCAACAGGGGGCGGCGAACACCGGGGAGCTGTTTTTT
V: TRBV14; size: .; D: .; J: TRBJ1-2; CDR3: CASSPNWAYGYTF; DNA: TGTGCCAGCAGCCCGAATTGGGCCTATGGCTACACCTTC
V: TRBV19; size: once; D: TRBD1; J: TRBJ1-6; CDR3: CASSKDRVENNSPLHF; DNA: TGTGCCAGTAGTAAGGACAGGGTGGAGAATAATTCACCCCTCCACTTT
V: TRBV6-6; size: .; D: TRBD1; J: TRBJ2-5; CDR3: CASRSGTGGETQYF; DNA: TGTGCCAGCAGGTCCGGGACAGGTGGAGAGACCCAGTACTTC
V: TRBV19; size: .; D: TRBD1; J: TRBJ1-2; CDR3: CASSRVAGTGTYGYTF; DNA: TGTGCCAGTAGTCGAGTGGCCGGGACAGGGACCTATGGCTACACCTTC
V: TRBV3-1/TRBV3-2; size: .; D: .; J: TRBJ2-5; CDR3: CASSLAAQKETQYF; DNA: TGTGCCAGCAGCCTAGCGGCTCAAAAAGAGACCCAGTACTTC
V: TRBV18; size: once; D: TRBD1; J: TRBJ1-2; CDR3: CASSPRGQLNYGYTF; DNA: TGTGCCAGCTCCCCTCGGGGACAGCTGAACTATGGCTACACCTTC
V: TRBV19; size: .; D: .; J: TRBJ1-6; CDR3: CASMVWGAGAPLHF; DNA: TGTGCCAGTATGGTTTGGGGAGCCGGCGCACCCCTCCACTTT
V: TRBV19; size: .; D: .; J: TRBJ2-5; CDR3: CASRGQVVGAYQETQYF; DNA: TGTGCCAGTAGGGGGCAGGTGGTTGGAGCGTACCAAGAGACCCAGTACTTC
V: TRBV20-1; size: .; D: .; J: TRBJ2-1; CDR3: CSARDNHEQFF; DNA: TGCAGTGCTAGGGACAACCATGAGCAGTTCTTC
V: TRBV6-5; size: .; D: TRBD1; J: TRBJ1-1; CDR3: CASKDRMNTEAFF; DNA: TGTGCCAGCAAGGACAGGATGAACACTGAAGCTTTCTTT
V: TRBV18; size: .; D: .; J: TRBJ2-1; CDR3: CASTSLKTVGLYNEQFF; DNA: TGTGCCAGCACATCACTCAAGACAGTGGGGCTTTACAATGAGCAGTTCTTC
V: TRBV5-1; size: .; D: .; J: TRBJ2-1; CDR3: CASSIGAQNNEQFF; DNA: TGCGCCAGCTCCATAGGGGCGCAAAACAATGAGCAGTTCTTC
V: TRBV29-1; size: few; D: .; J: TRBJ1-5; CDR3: CSVAGWGQPQHF; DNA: TGCAGCGTTGCCGGGTGGGGCCAGCCCCAGCATTTT
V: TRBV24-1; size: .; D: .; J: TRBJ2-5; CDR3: CATSGTLQETQYF; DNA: TGTGCCACCAGTGGAACTCTCCAAGAGACCCAGTACTTC
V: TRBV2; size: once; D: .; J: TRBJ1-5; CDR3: CASSEYRTSNQPQHF; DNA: TGTGCCAGCAGTGAATACCGGACAAGCAATCAGCCCCAGCATTTT
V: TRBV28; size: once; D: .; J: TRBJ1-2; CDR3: CASSLTGVNYGYTF; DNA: TGTGCCAGCAGTCTCACAGGAGTAAACTATGGCTACACCTTC
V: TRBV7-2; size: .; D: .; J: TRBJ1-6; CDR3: CASSFDRLYGSYNSPLHF; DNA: TGTGCCAGCAGCTTTGACAGGCTTTATGGCTCCTATAATTCACCCCTCCACTTT
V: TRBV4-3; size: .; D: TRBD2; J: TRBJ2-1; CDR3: CASSPTTPGTSGSSNEQFF; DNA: TGCGCCAGCAGCCCTACTACCCCCGGGACTAGCGGGAGTTCTAATGAGCAGTTCTTC
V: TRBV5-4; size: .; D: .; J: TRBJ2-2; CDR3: CASSLGRVNSGELFF; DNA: TGTGCCAGCAGCTTGGGCAGGGTAAATAGCGGGGAGCTGTTTTTT
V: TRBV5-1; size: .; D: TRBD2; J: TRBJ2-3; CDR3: CASSPPAGEVDTQYF; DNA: TGCGCCAGCAGCCCCCCGGCGGGAGAGGTGGATACGCAGTATTTT
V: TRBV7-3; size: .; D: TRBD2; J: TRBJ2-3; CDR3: CASSFSGRSDTQYF; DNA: TGTGCCAGCAGCTTTAGCGGGAGGTCAGATACGCAGTATTTT
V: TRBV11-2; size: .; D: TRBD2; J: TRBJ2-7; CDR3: CASSLGSAGGPRLYEQYF; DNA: TGTGCCAGCAGCTTAGGGTCAGCGGGAGGGCCGAGACTCTACGAGCAGTACTTC
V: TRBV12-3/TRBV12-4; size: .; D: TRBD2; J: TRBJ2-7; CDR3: CASSSGRQQYF; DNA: TGTGCCAGCAGTAGCGGGAGGCAACAGTACTTC
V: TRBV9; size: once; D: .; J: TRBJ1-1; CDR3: CASSLQKNTEAFF; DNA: TGTGCCAGCAGCCTCCAGAAAAACACTGAAGCTTTCTTT
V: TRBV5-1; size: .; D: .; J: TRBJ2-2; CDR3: CASSSEALENTGELFF; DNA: TGCGCCAGCAGCTCGGAGGCTCTGGAGAACACCGGGGAGCTGTTTTTT
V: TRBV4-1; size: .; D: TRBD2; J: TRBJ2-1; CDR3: CASSQDELAGSVGEQFF; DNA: TGCGCCAGCAGCCAAGATGAACTAGCGGGATCAGTAGGTGAGCAGTTCTTC